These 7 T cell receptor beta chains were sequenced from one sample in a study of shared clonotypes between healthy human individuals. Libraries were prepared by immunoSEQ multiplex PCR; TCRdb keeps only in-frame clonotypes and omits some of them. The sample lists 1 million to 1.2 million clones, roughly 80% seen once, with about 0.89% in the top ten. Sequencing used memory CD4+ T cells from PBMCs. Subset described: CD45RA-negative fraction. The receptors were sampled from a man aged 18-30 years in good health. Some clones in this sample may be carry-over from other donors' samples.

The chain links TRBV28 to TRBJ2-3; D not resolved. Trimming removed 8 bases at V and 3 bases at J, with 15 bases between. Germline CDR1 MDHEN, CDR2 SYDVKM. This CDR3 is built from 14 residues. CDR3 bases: TGTGCCAGCGTGAAGGGCCTCTATACAGATACGCAGTATTTT. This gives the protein CASVKGLYTDTQYF.

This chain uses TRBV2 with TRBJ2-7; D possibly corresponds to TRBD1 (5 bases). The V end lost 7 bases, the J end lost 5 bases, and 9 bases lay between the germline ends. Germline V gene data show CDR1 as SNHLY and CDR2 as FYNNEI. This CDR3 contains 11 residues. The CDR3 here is CASTQGNEQYF. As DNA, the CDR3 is TGTGCCAGCACCCAGGGAAACGAGCAGTACTTC.

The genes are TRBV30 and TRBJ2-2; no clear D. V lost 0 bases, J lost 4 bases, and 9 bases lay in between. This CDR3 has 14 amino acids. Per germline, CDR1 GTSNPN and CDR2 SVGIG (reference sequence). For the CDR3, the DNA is TGTGCCTGGAGTGTAGGAGTGAGCACCGGGGAGCTGTTTTTT. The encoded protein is CAWSVGVSTGELFF.

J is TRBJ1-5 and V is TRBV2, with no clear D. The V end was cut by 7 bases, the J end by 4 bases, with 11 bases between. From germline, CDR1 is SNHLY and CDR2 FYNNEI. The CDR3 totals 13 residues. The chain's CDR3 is CASKNTGNQPQHF. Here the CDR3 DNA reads TGTGCCAGCAAGAACACCGGGAATCAGCCCCAGCATTTT.

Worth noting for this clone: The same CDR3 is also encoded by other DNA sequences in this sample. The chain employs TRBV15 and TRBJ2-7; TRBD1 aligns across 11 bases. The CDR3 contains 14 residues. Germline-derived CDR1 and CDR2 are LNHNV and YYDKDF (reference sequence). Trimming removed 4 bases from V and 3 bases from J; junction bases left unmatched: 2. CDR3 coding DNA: TGTGCCACCAGCAAGGGACAGGGGGTCTACGAGCAGTACTTC. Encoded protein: CATSKGQGVYEQYF.

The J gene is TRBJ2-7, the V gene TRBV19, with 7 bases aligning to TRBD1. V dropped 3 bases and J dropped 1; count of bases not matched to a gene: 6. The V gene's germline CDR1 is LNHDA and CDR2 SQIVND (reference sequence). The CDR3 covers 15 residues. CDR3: CASSMGQLSSYEQYF. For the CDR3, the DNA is TGTGCCAGTAGTATGGGACAGTTGAGTTCCTACGAGCAGTACTTC.

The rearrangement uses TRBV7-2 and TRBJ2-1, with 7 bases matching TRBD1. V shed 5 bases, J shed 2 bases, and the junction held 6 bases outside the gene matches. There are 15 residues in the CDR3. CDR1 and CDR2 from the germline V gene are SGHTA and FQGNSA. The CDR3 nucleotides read TGTGCCAGCAGCACGGACAGGTCCGCCTACAATGAGCAGTTCTTC. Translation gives CASSTDRSAYNEQFF.